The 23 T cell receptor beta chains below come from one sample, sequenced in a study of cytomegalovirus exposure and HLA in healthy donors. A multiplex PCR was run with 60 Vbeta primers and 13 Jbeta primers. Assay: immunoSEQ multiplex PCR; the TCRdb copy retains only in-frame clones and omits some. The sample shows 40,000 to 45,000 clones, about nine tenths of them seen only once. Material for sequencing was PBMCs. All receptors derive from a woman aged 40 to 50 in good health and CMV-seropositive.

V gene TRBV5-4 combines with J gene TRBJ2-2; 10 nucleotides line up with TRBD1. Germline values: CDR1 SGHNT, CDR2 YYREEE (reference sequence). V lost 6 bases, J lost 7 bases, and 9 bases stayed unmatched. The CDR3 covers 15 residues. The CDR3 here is CASTGTGDLLGELFF. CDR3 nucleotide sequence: TGTGCCAGCACGGGGACAGGGGACCTCCTCGGGGAGCTGTTTTTT.

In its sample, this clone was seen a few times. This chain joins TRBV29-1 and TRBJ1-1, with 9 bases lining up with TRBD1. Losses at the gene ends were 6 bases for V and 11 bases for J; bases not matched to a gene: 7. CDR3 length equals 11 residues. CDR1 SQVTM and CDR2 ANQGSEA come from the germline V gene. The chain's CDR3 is CSVVGQGEAFF. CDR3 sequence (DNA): TGCAGCGTGGTGGGACAGGGCGAGGCTTTCTTT.

Written as DNA, the CDR3 is TGTGCCACCGGCTCTAATGAAAAACTGTTTTTT. It encodes CATGSNEKLFF. V gene TRBV15 combines with J gene TRBJ1-4; D not resolved. V was cut by 8 bases and J by 3 bases, with 4 bases left in between. Germline CDR1 LNHNV, CDR2 YYDKDF (reference sequence). The CDR3 contains 11 residues.

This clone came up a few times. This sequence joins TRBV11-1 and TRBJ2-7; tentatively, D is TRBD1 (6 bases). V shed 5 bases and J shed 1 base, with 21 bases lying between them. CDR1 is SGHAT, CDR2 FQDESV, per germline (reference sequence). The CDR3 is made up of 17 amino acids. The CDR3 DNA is TGTGCCAGCAGCCCGCAGCCCCGGGACATCTTGTCCTACGAGCAGTACTTC. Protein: CASSPQPRDILSYEQYF. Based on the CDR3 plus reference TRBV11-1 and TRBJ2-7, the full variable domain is EAEVAQSPRYKITEKSQAVAFWCDPISGHATLYWYRQILGQGPELLVQFQDESVVDDSQLPKDRFSAERLKGVDSTLKIQPAELGDSAMYLCASSPQPRDILSYEQYFGPGTRLTVT.

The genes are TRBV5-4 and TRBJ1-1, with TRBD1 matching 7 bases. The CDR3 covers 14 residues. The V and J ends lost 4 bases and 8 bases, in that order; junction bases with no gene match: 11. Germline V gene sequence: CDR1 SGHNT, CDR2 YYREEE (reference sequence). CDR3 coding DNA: TGTGCCAGCAGCCTGGAGGCGACAGGGTCGGAAGCTTTCTTT. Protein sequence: CASSLEATGSEAFF.

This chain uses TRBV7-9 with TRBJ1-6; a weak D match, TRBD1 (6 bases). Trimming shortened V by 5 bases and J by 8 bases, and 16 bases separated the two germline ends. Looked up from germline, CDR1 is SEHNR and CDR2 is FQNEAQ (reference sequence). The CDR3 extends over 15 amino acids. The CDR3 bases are TGTGCCAGCAGCCTCAGGGGTGGGGAAGATTCACCCCTCCACTTT. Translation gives CASSLRGGEDSPLHF.

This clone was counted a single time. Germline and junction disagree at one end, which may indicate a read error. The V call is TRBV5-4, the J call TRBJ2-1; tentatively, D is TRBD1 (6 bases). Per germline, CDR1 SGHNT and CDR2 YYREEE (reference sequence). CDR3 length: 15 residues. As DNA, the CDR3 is TGTGCCAGCAGGTTGGACAGATCCCCCTACAATGAGCAGTTCTTC. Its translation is CASRLDRSPYNEQFF. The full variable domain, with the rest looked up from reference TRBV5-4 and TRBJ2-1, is ETGVTQSPTHLIKTRGQQVTLRCSSQSGHNTVSWYQQALGQGPQFIFQYYREEENGRGNFPPRFSGLQFPNYSSELNVNALELDDSALYLCASRLDRSPYNEQFFGPGTRLTVL.

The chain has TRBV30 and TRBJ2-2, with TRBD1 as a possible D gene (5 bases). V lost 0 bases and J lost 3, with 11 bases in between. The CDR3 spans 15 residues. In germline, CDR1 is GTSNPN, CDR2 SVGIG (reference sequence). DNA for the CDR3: TGTGCCTGGAGTGTGGGTGGGGCTGACACCGGGGAGCTGTTTTTT. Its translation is CAWSVGGADTGELFF.

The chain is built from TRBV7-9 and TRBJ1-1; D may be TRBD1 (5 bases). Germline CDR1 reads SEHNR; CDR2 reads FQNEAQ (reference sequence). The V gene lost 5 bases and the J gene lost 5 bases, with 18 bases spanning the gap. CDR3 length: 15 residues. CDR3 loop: CASSPRDSKRTEAFF. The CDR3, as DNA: TGTGCCAGCAGCCCCCGGGACTCCAAAAGGACTGAAGCTTTCTTT.

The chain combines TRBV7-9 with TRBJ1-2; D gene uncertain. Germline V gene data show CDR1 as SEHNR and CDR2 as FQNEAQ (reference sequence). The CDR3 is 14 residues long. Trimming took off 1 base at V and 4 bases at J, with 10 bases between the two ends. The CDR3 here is CASSLVAASYGYTF. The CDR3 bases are TGTGCCAGCAGCTTAGTGGCAGCGAGCTATGGCTACACCTTC.

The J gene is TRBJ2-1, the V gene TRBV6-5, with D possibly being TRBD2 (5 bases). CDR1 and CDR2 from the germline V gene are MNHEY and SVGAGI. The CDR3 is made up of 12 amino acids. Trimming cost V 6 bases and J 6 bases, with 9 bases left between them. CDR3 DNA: TGTGCCAGCAGCCCCACTAGCAATGAGCAGTTCTTC. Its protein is CASSPTSNEQFF.

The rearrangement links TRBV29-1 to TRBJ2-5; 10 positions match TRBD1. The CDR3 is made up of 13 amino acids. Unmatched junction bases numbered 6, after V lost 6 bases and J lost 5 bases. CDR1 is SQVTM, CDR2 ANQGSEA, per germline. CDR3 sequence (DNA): TGCAGCGTCGACAGGGGGCCGGGGGAGACCCAGTACTTC. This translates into CSVDRGPGETQYF.

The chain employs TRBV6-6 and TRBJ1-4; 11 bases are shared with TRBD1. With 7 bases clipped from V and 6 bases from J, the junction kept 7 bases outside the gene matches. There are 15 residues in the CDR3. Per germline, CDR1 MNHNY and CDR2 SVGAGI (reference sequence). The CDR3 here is CASTYGGQGDEKLFF. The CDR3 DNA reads TGTGCCAGCACCTACGGGGGACAGGGGGATGAAAAACTGTTTTTT.

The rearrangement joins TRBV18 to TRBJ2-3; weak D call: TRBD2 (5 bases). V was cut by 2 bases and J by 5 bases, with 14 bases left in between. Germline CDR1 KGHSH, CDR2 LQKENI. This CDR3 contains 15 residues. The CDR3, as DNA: TGTGCCAGCTCACCAGAGGGAAATAGAGGAGATACGCAGTATTTT. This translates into CASSPEGNRGDTQYF.

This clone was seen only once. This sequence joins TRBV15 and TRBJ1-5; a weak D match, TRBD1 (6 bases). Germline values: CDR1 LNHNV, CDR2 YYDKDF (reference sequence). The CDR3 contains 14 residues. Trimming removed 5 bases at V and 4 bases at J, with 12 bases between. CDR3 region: CATSVGQPNQPQHF. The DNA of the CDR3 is TGTGCCACCAGCGTCGGACAGCCAAATCAGCCCCAGCATTTT.

The CDR3 DNA reads as TGTGCCAGTAGTAGTTCTAGCGGGAGACTGACAGATACGCAGTATTTT. Protein sequence: CASSSSSGRLTDTQYF. This chain uses TRBV19 with TRBJ2-3; the match to TRBD2 covers 10 bases. The V segment lost 4 bases and the J segment 3 bases; nucleotides outside the gene matches: 7. Germline values: CDR1 LNHDA, CDR2 SQIVND (reference sequence). The CDR3 consists of 16 residues. The full variable domain, in which reference TRBV19 and TRBJ2-3 provide the parts outside the CDR3, is DGGITQSPKYLFRKEGQNVTLSCEQNLNHDAMYWYRQDPGQGLRLIYYSQIVNDFQKGDIAEGYSVSREKKESFPLTVTSAQKNPTAFYLCASSSSSGRLTDTQYFGPGTRLTVL.

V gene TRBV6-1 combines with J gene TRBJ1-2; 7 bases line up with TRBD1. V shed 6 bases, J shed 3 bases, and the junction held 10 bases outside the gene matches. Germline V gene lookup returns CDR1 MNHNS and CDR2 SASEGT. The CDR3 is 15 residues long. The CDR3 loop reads CASRPSGGRDYGYTF. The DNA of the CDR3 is TGTGCCAGCAGGCCGTCAGGGGGAAGGGACTATGGCTACACCTTC.

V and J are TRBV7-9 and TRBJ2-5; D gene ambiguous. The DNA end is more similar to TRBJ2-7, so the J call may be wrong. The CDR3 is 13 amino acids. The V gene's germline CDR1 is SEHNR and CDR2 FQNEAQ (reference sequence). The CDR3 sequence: CASSSLTFHEQYF. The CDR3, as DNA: TGTGCCAGCAGCTCGTTGACATTCCACGAGCAGTACTTC.

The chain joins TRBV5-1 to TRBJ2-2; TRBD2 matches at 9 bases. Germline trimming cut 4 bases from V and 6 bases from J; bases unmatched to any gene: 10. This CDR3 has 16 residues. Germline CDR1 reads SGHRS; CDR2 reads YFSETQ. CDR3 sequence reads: CASSQLAGEVSGELFF. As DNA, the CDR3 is TGCGCCAGCAGCCAATTAGCGGGAGAGGTTTCCGGGGAGCTGTTTTTT.

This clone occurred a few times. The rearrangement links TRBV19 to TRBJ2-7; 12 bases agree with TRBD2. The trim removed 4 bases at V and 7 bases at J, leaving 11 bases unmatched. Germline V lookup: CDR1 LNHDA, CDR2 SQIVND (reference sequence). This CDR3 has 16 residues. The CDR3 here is CASSTTGLAGTGEQYF. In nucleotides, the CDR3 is TGTGCCAGTAGTACTACCGGACTAGCGGGGACTGGGGAGCAGTACTTC.

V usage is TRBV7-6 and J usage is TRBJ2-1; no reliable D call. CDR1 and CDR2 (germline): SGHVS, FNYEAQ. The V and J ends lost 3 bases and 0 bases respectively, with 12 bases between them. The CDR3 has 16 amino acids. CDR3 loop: CASSLAARSSYNEQFF. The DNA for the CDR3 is TGTGCCAGCAGCTTGGCGGCCCGGAGCTCCTACAATGAGCAGTTCTTC.

This CDR3 reads CAWSVNLFGEQYF. Written as DNA, the CDR3 is TGTGCCTGGAGTGTCAACTTATTTGGCGAGCAGTACTTC. The rearrangement uses TRBV30 and TRBJ2-7; D is unclear. The CDR3 extends over 13 amino acids. Trimming left V 0 bases short and J 6 bases short, with 12 bases between. The V gene's germline CDR1 is GTSNPN and CDR2 SVGIG (reference sequence).

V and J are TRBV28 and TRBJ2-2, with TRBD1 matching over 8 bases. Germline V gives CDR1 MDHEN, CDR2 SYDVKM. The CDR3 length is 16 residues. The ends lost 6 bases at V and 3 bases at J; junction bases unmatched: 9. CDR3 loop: CASRRDRGVDTGELFF. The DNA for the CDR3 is TGTGCCAGCAGACGTGACAGGGGAGTGGACACCGGGGAGCTGTTTTTT. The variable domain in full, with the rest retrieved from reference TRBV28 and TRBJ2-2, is DVKVTQSSRYLVKRTGEKVFLECVQDMDHENMFWYRQDPGLGLRLIYFSYDVKMKEKGDIPEGYSVSREKKERFSLILESASTNQTSMYLCASRRDRGVDTGELFFGEGSRLTVL.